This T cell receptor (beta chain) is drawn from a study of blood T cell repertoires in COVID-19. The overall study: Italy, Spain and the United States were the sources of the convalescent and acute COVID-19 samples. Nucleic acid was either cDNA or gDNA, and it came from T cells, B-cell-depleted T cells, or PBMCs.

Germline CDR1 is SQVTM and CDR2 is ANQGSEA. The CDR3 length is 13 residues. With 6 bases removed from V and 6 bases from J, the gap between germline ends came to 17 bases. Study processing details: Cell counts per sample came from amplifying reference gene primers. Libraries were prepared by immunoSEQ multiplex PCR; TCRdb keeps only in-frame clonotypes and omits some of them. The D gene and trimming were derived from the DNA, and the V and J assignments and clone size from that table. The data contain 25,000 to 30,000 clones, about 87% of them singletons. V is TRBV29-1 and J is TRBJ1-1, with D possibly being TRBD1 (5 bases). This TCR was recovered from a human donor in a cohort sampled during active COVID-19. The donor label of this sample is uncertain. The source material was peripheral blood. In DNA, the CDR3 is TGCAGCGTGCACCGGGACTTCAAACCTGAAGCTTTCTTT. This gives the protein CSVHRDFKPEAFF.